The rows below give T cell receptor beta chains drawn from one sample of a study of T cells in Graves' hyperthyroidism and ophthalmopathy. TCRdb used MiXCR to reprocess the multiplex PCR reads, holding one entry per CDR3 protein. The data hold over 400,000 distinct CDR3 sequences, with approximately 23% observed a single time. The sample consisted of blood. The source is a woman between 65 and 79 years old with Graves' ophthalmopathy. Each CDR3 is given with its conserved first and last residue. The D gene is left open where the match is weak. Rows give clone size only sometimes, using once, few, many, or a class for an expanded clone.

v_call: TRBV12-3/TRBV12-4
j_call: TRBJ2-7
d_call: TRBD2
clone_size: few
cdr3_nt: TGTGCCAGCAGTTTAGAGGGCTCTAGCGGGATCTCCTACGAGCAGTACTTC
cdr3_aa: CASSLEGSSGISYEQYF

v_call: TRBV28
j_call: TRBJ1-2
d_call: TRBD1
clone_size: many
cdr3_nt: TGTGCCAGCAGTCGACCTCCGGGACAGGGTGTCTATGGCTACACCTTC
cdr3_aa: CASSRPPGQGVYGYTF

v_call: TRBV28
j_call: TRBJ1-6
d_call: -
clone_size: many
cdr3_nt: TGTGCCAGCAGTTTATGGAGGGGGTCACCCCTCCACTTT
cdr3_aa: CASSLWRGSPLHF

v_call: TRBV9
j_call: TRBJ2-5
d_call: -
clone_size: few
cdr3_nt: TGTGCCAGCAGCCCGTCCCTTTACTATGAGACCCAGTACTTC
cdr3_aa: CASSPSLYYETQYF

v_call: TRBV12-3/TRBV12-4
j_call: TRBJ1-1
d_call: TRBD1
clone_size: many
cdr3_nt: TGTGCCAGCAGCGGGACAGGTGGAACTGAAGCTTTCTTT
cdr3_aa: CASSGTGGTEAFF

v_call: TRBV2
j_call: TRBJ2-1
d_call: TRBD2
clone_size: many
cdr3_nt: TGTGCCAGCAGTGAAGTTGGGGCTAGCGGGAATCACAATGAGCAGTTCTTC
cdr3_aa: CASSEVGASGNHNEQFF

v_call: TRBV25-1
j_call: TRBJ1-1
d_call: -
clone_size: few
cdr3_nt: TGTGCCAGCAGTAGGTCGGGAAGGAACACTGAAGCTTTCTTT
cdr3_aa: CASSRSGRNTEAFF

v_call: TRBV2
j_call: TRBJ2-1
d_call: TRBD2
clone_size: -
cdr3_nt: TGTGCCAGCAGTGAAAACTTGCTCCTAGCGGGAGCTCCGTCGAATGAGCAGTTCTTC
cdr3_aa: CASSENLLLAGAPSNEQFF

v_call: TRBV6-1
j_call: TRBJ1-6
d_call: -
clone_size: -
cdr3_nt: TGTGCCAGCTCAAGGGGGGGGGTACGGGATTCACCCCTCCACTTT
cdr3_aa: CASSRGGVRDSPLHF

v_call: TRBV7-9
j_call: TRBJ2-7
d_call: -
clone_size: -
cdr3_nt: TGTGCCAGCAGCTCCCCCGGGGGCGCGGTCTCCTACGAGCAGTACTTC
cdr3_aa: CASSSPGGAVSYEQYF

v_call: TRBV7-2
j_call: TRBJ2-2
d_call: -
clone_size: many
cdr3_nt: TGTGCCAGCAGCTTAGCAGGAAGCGGAGGGGAGCTGTTTTTT
cdr3_aa: CASSLAGSGGELFF

v_call: TRBV13
j_call: TRBJ2-3
d_call: TRBD1
clone_size: -
cdr3_nt: TGTGCCAGCAGCCCGGGCTCAGGGGGCGGCAGCCAAGATACGCAGTATTTT
cdr3_aa: CASSPGSGGGSQDTQYF

v_call: TRBV3-1
j_call: TRBJ2-7
d_call: -
clone_size: few
cdr3_nt: TGTGCCAGCAGCGTAGGGGTAGCGCGAACCTACGAGCAGTACTTC
cdr3_aa: CASSVGVARTYEQYF

v_call: TRBV6-1
j_call: TRBJ1-2
d_call: -
clone_size: -
cdr3_nt: TGTGCCAGCAGTCGCCGTGGACAGCTAGCTAACTATGGCTACACCTTC
cdr3_aa: CASSRRGQLANYGYTF

v_call: TRBV20-1
j_call: TRBJ1-4
d_call: TRBD1
clone_size: -
cdr3_nt: TGCAGTGCTATACATAGACAGGGGGATAAAGGAAAACTGTTTTTT
cdr3_aa: CSAIHRQGDKGKLFF

v_call: TRBV7-9
j_call: TRBJ2-3
d_call: -
clone_size: -
cdr3_nt: TGTGCCAGCAGCTTTCCGGACATACGCACAGATACGCAGTATTTT
cdr3_aa: CASSFPDIRTDTQYF

v_call: TRBV5-5
j_call: TRBJ1-2
d_call: TRBD1
clone_size: -
cdr3_nt: TGTGCCAGCAGCTTGGGGACAGGGGGCCTCTATGGCTACACCTTC
cdr3_aa: CASSLGTGGLYGYTF

v_call: TRBV7-9
j_call: TRBJ1-1
d_call: -
clone_size: -
cdr3_nt: TGTGCCAGCAGCTTAGTCCGTGGTGGAGCTTTCTTT
cdr3_aa: CASSLVRGGAFF

v_call: TRBV10-2
j_call: TRBJ1-6
d_call: -
clone_size: -
cdr3_nt: TGCGCCAGCAGTGAACAGTCGGGCTCACCCCTCCACTTT
cdr3_aa: CASSEQSGSPLHF

v_call: TRBV7-3
j_call: TRBJ2-1
d_call: -
clone_size: -
cdr3_nt: TGTGCCAGCAGCCGAGAAAGCTCCTACAATGAGCAGTTCTTC
cdr3_aa: CASSRESSYNEQFF

v_call: TRBV7-2
j_call: TRBJ2-5
d_call: -
clone_size: many
cdr3_nt: TGTGCCAGCACAGTTGGGGAAGGGGGGACCCAGTACTTC
cdr3_aa: CASTVGEGGTQYF

v_call: TRBV12-3/TRBV12-4
j_call: TRBJ2-4
d_call: TRBD1
clone_size: -
cdr3_nt: TGTGCCAGCAGCCCTCCGGACAGGAAGAACACTCAGTACTTC
cdr3_aa: CASSPPDRKNTQYF

v_call: TRBV6-2/TRBV6-3
j_call: TRBJ2-2
d_call: TRBD1
clone_size: few
cdr3_nt: TGTGCCAGCAGTTACCCTTACACAGGGGGGACCGGGGAGCTGTTTTTT
cdr3_aa: CASSYPYTGGTGELFF

v_call: TRBV14
j_call: TRBJ2-1
d_call: -
clone_size: -
cdr3_nt: TGTGCCAGCAGCCAAGATCACGGCTATGAGCAGTTCTTC
cdr3_aa: CASSQDHGYEQFF

v_call: TRBV7-9
j_call: TRBJ2-5
d_call: -
clone_size: few
cdr3_nt: TGTGCCAGCAATAGTTTTGGTGGGACTGAGACCCAGTACTTC
cdr3_aa: CASNSFGGTETQYF

v_call: TRBV30
j_call: TRBJ1-5
d_call: -
clone_size: few
cdr3_nt: TGTGCCTGGAGTGAATCTGGGTGGGGCAATCAGCCCCAGCATTTT
cdr3_aa: CAWSESGWGNQPQHF

v_call: TRBV5-4
j_call: TRBJ1-2
d_call: -
clone_size: -
cdr3_nt: TGTGCCAGCAGCTTGAAGGGTGACTATGGCTACACCTTC
cdr3_aa: CASSLKGDYGYTF

v_call: TRBV7-8
j_call: TRBJ2-3
d_call: TRBD2
clone_size: many
cdr3_nt: TGTGCCAGCAGCTCTAGCGGGAGGGCCTTGGTAGATACGCAGTATTTT
cdr3_aa: CASSSSGRALVDTQYF

v_call: TRBV10-3
j_call: TRBJ2-1
d_call: -
clone_size: -
cdr3_nt: TGTGCCATCGGGCCGGCGGGACAACTCTACAATGAGCAGTTCTTC
cdr3_aa: CAIGPAGQLYNEQFF

v_call: TRBV7-3
j_call: TRBJ1-2
d_call: -
clone_size: -
cdr3_nt: TGTGCCAGCAGCTTAGGGTCCGGGAGCTATGGCTACACCTTC
cdr3_aa: CASSLGSGSYGYTF

v_call: TRBV6-1
j_call: TRBJ1-2
d_call: TRBD1
clone_size: few
cdr3_nt: TGTGCCAGCACCTTCGGACAGGGCTATGGCTACACCTTC
cdr3_aa: CASTFGQGYGYTF

v_call: TRBV5-4
j_call: TRBJ1-1
d_call: -
clone_size: once
cdr3_nt: TGTGCCAGCAGCTTACCCGGGACACAGAACACTGAAGCTTTCTTT
cdr3_aa: CASSLPGTQNTEAFF

v_call: TRBV2
j_call: TRBJ1-2
d_call: -
clone_size: many
cdr3_nt: TGTGCCAGCCAGCCCTTAGGACAACGGATTGATGGCTACACCTTC
cdr3_aa: CASQPLGQRIDGYTF

v_call: TRBV6-2/TRBV6-3
j_call: TRBJ1-2
d_call: TRBD1
clone_size: -
cdr3_nt: TGTGCCAGCAGTTACTTGGGGGGACAGGGGGCGACTGGCTACACCTTC
cdr3_aa: CASSYLGGQGATGYTF

v_call: TRBV5-1
j_call: TRBJ1-1
d_call: TRBD1
clone_size: many
cdr3_nt: TGCGCCAGCAGCTTTCAGGGGGGGAACACTGAAGCTTTCTTT
cdr3_aa: CASSFQGGNTEAFF

v_call: TRBV4-2
j_call: TRBJ1-5
d_call: -
clone_size: -
cdr3_nt: TGTGCCAGCAGCCAAAGCGTGCAGGGGAATCAGCCCCAGCATTTT
cdr3_aa: CASSQSVQGNQPQHF

v_call: TRBV2
j_call: TRBJ1-1
d_call: TRBD1
clone_size: many
cdr3_nt: TGTGCCAGCAGTGTGGGACAGGGGGGAACTGAAGCTTTCTTT
cdr3_aa: CASSVGQGGTEAFF

v_call: TRBV7-8
j_call: TRBJ2-2
d_call: TRBD2
clone_size: few
cdr3_nt: TGTGCCAGCAGCGTAGCGGGAGGGAACACCGGGGAGCTGTTTTTT
cdr3_aa: CASSVAGGNTGELFF

v_call: TRBV20-1
j_call: TRBJ2-1
d_call: -
clone_size: -
cdr3_nt: TGCAGTGCTAGAGATCGTGGGAGGTCCTACAATGAGCAGTTCTTC
cdr3_aa: CSARDRGRSYNEQFF

v_call: TRBV20-1
j_call: TRBJ1-5
d_call: -
clone_size: few
cdr3_nt: TGCAGTGCTACCACAGGGCCCGGGAATCAGCCCCAGCATTTT
cdr3_aa: CSATTGPGNQPQHF

v_call: TRBV9
j_call: TRBJ2-1
d_call: -
clone_size: -
cdr3_nt: TGTGCCAGCAGCGTGAGAAGCGACCATTACAATGAGCAGTTCTTC
cdr3_aa: CASSVRSDHYNEQFF

v_call: TRBV6-2/TRBV6-3
j_call: TRBJ2-4
d_call: TRBD2
clone_size: -
cdr3_nt: TGTGCCAGCAGTTACTCGCCGGCGGGAGGGCGTGACATTCAGTACTTC
cdr3_aa: CASSYSPAGGRDIQYF

v_call: TRBV7-9
j_call: TRBJ2-1
d_call: -
clone_size: -
cdr3_nt: TGTGCCAGCAGCTTAGGAGGCAGGATACACAATGAGCAGTTCTTC
cdr3_aa: CASSLGGRIHNEQFF

v_call: TRBV11-2
j_call: TRBJ2-7
d_call: -
clone_size: few
cdr3_nt: TGTGCCAGCAGCTTAGCTAGCGTCAACTCCTACGAGCAGTACTTC
cdr3_aa: CASSLASVNSYEQYF

v_call: TRBV28
j_call: TRBJ2-1
d_call: -
clone_size: many
cdr3_nt: TGTGCCAGCAGTTCGAAACGGGTGACCTTTTACAATGAGCAGTTCTTC
cdr3_aa: CASSSKRVTFYNEQFF

v_call: TRBV29-1
j_call: TRBJ1-3
d_call: -
clone_size: -
cdr3_nt: TGCAGCGTTGTGGGGGGAGAATACGGAAACACCATATATTTT
cdr3_aa: CSVVGGEYGNTIYF

v_call: TRBV6-1
j_call: TRBJ2-5
d_call: TRBD2
clone_size: -
cdr3_nt: TGTGCCAGCAAGACTAGCGGGAACCAAGAGACCCAGTACTTC
cdr3_aa: CASKTSGNQETQYF

v_call: TRBV20-1
j_call: TRBJ2-3
d_call: TRBD1
clone_size: few
cdr3_nt: TGCAGTGCCCCGGGACAGGGGAACACAGATACGCAGTATTTT
cdr3_aa: CSAPGQGNTDTQYF

v_call: TRBV12-3/TRBV12-4
j_call: TRBJ1-5
d_call: -
clone_size: -
cdr3_nt: TGTGCCAGCAGTCCACATGAGCAGTTTCAGCCCCAGCATTTT
cdr3_aa: CASSPHEQFQPQHF

v_call: TRBV7-9
j_call: TRBJ1-5
d_call: -
clone_size: few
cdr3_nt: TGTGCCAGCAGCTTAGCGCCGGGAAATCAGCCCCAGCATTTT
cdr3_aa: CASSLAPGNQPQHF

v_call: TRBV19
j_call: TRBJ1-2
d_call: TRBD1
clone_size: -
cdr3_nt: TGTGCCAGTAGTATTTCCGCGGACAGGGGAGAAGGCTACACTTTC
cdr3_aa: CASSISADRGEGYTF

v_call: TRBV5-1
j_call: TRBJ2-2
d_call: TRBD1
clone_size: -
cdr3_nt: TGCGCCAGCAGCACGGCCAGGGGGCAGGGATGGACCGGGGAGCTGTTTTTT
cdr3_aa: CASSTARGQGWTGELFF

v_call: TRBV29-1
j_call: TRBJ1-1
d_call: TRBD1
clone_size: many
cdr3_nt: TGCAGCGTTGAAGATTGGGACAGGGGGTTAGGAGAAGCTTTCTTT
cdr3_aa: CSVEDWDRGLGEAFF

v_call: TRBV18
j_call: TRBJ2-3
d_call: -
clone_size: -
cdr3_nt: TGTGCCAGCTCACAGGGCCATTCCACAGATACGCAGTATTTT
cdr3_aa: CASSQGHSTDTQYF